This T cell receptor (beta chain) was observed in a study of identical twins. There are 15 residues in the CDR3. Germline trimming cut 2 bases from V and 4 bases from J; bases unmatched to any gene: 2. In germline, CDR1 is ENHRY, CDR2 SYGVKD. Template switching added a universal primer site, and cDNA bore unique molecular identifiers. Each CDR3 protein gets one entry after TCRdb re-called the 5' RACE reads with MiXCR. The sample holds about 390,000 distinct CDR3 sequences, 8.5% to 10% seen once. The V call is TRBV10-3, the J call TRBJ2-5; TRBD2 aligns across 12 bases. Sequences were obtained from naive T cells sorted from blood. This TCR was recovered from a woman aged 50 to 60 in good health. The CDR3 DNA is TGTGCCATCAGTGAGGGACTAGCGGGAACAGAGACCCAGTACTTC. Translated: CAISEGLAGTETQYF.